The 20 T cell receptor beta chains in this list originate from one sample, sequenced in a study of T cells after yellow fever vaccination. TCRdb re-called the 5' RACE reads with MiXCR, one entry per CDR3 protein. Here the sample spans 610,000 or so distinct CDR3 sequences, around an eighth being singletons. The sample in question was PBMCs, obtained on the day of the yellow fever booster vaccination. These receptors were taken from a man between 25 and 39 years old who received the YFV17D yellow fever vaccine.

V is TRBV7-9 and J is TRBJ2-7; weak D call: TRBD2 (7 bases). Trimming took 4 bases from V and 4 from J, leaving 20 bases between them. Germline lookup yields CDR1 SEHNR and CDR2 FQNEAQ (reference sequence). This CDR3 contains 16 residues. The CDR3 sequence: CASSSRRSAGAYEQYF. The DNA of the CDR3 is TGTGCCAGCAGCTCACGTCGCAGCGCGGGGGCTTACGAGCAGTACTTC.

The V and J genes are TRBV6-5 and TRBJ1-6, with 7 bases matching TRBD1. V dropped 0 bases and J dropped 7; count of bases not matched to a gene: 6. Per germline, CDR1 MNHEY and CDR2 SVGAGI. CDR3 length equals 16 residues. The CDR3, as DNA: TGTGCCAGCAGTTACTCTGAGGGGGCTCCGAATTCACCCCTCCACTTT. Protein sequence: CASSYSEGAPNSPLHF.

This chain joins TRBV3-1 and TRBJ2-5; maybe TRBD2 (5 bases). The CDR3 contains 15 residues. CDR1 and CDR2 (germline): LGHDT, YNNKEL (reference sequence). Trimming took 0 bases from V and 4 from J, leaving 12 bases between them. CDR3 sequence reads: CASSQDQRVRETQYF. DNA for the CDR3: TGTGCCAGCAGCCAAGATCAGAGGGTCCGAGAGACCCAGTACTTC.

The chain is built from TRBV7-2 and TRBJ1-4; TRBD1 matches 8 bases. V dropped 1 base and J dropped 3; count of bases not matched to a gene: 1. The germline CDR1 and CDR2 sequences are SGHTA and FQGNSA. The CDR3 loop spans 15 amino acids. The CDR3 DNA reads TGTGCCAGCAGCTTAGACAGGGGGGCTAATGAAAAACTGTTTTTT. Its protein is CASSLDRGANEKLFF. Together with reference TRBV7-2 and TRBJ1-4, the CDR3 gives the full variable domain: GAGVSQSPSNKVTEKGKDVELRCDPISGHTALYWYRQSLGQGLEFLIYFQGNSAPDKSGLPSDRFSAERTGGSVSTLTIQRTQQEDSAVYLCASSLDRGANEKLFFGSGTQLSVL.

In this sample, this clonotype turned up many times. The chain couples TRBV20-1 to TRBJ2-7; possible D gene TRBD1, 5 bases. Germline V gives CDR1 DFQATT, CDR2 SNEGSKA (reference sequence). Trimming removed 2 bases from V and 6 bases from J, with 17 bases in between. The CDR3 runs to 14 residues. In DNA, the CDR3 is TGCAGTGCTAGAAAGAGTCTCCAGGGCCGCGAGCAGTACTTC. The encoded protein is CSARKSLQGREQYF.

V usage is TRBV12-3 or TRBV12-4 and J usage is TRBJ2-5, with a tentative D call TRBD2 (5 bases). With 5 bases removed from V and 3 bases from J, the gap between germline ends came to 13 bases. The CDR3 spans 14 residues. Written as DNA, the CDR3 is TGTGCCAGCAGTGAGGGAGACTACGAAGAGACCCAGTACTTC. Translation: CASSEGDYEETQYF.

This chain connects TRBV12-3 or TRBV12-4 to TRBJ2-5; D unclear. This CDR3 is built from 12 residues. Between the trimmed V and J ends, which lost 3 bases and 4 bases, there was a span of 6 bases. The DNA for the CDR3 is TGTGCCAGCAGTTTTACTCGAGAGACCCAGTACTTC. The encoded protein is CASSFTRETQYF.

This clonotype was detected a few times. This chain joins TRBV18 and TRBJ1-6; D unclear. Per germline, CDR1 KGHSH and CDR2 LQKENI. V shed 0 bases and J shed 8 bases, with 5 bases lying between them. The CDR3 is 13 residues long. CDR3 loop: CASSPPGHSPLHF. The CDR3 DNA reads as TGTGCCAGCTCACCACCGGGCCATTCACCCCTCCACTTT.

The J gene is TRBJ2-5, the V gene TRBV7-2, with 8 bases identical to TRBD2. Germline assignment: CDR1 SGHTA and CDR2 FQGNSA. There are 14 residues in the CDR3. The V gene end was trimmed by 5 bases and the J gene end by 6 bases; junction bases not matched to a gene: 8. DNA for the CDR3: TGTGCCAGCAGCGTTCGAGCGGGAGATCAGACCCAGTACTTC. Its translation is CASSVRAGDQTQYF. Full variable domain (missing parts from reference TRBV7-2 and TRBJ2-5): GAGVSQSPSNKVTEKGKDVELRCDPISGHTALYWYRQSLGQGLEFLIYFQGNSAPDKSGLPSDRFSAERTGGSVSTLTIQRTQQEDSAVYLCASSVRAGDQTQYFGPGTRLLVL.

The rearrangement links TRBV20-1 to TRBJ1-5, with D possibly being TRBD1 (5 bases). CDR1 and CDR2 from the germline V gene are DFQATT and SNEGSKA (reference sequence). This CDR3 contains 14 residues. Trimming took off 6 bases at V and 8 bases at J, with 20 bases between the two ends. Here the CDR3 DNA reads TGCAGTGCCATACGGGGCGGTGCCGATGAGCCCCAGCATTTT. The encoded protein is CSAIRGGADEPQHF.

The chain couples TRBV18 to TRBJ1-1; D possibly corresponds to TRBD1 (6 bases). V was cut by 3 bases and J by 1 base, with 12 bases left in between. The germline V gene has CDR1 KGHSH and CDR2 LQKENI. This CDR3 comprises 15 residues. This chain's CDR3 is CASSPLQGWNTEAFF. DNA of the CDR3: TGTGCCAGCTCACCGCTACAGGGCTGGAACACTGAAGCTTTCTTT. The variable domain in full, completed from reference TRBV18 and TRBJ1-1, reads NAGVMQNPRHLVRRRGQEARLRCSPMKGHSHVYWYRQLPEEGLKFMVYLQKENIIDESGMPKERFSAEFPKEGPSILRIQQVVRGDSAAYFCASSPLQGWNTEAFFGQGTRLTVV.

Worth noting for this clonotype: This is likely a read error, given that the CDR3 carries no conserved phenylalanine or tryptophan at its end. The chain has TRBV27 and TRBJ1-3; 7 bases agree with TRBD1. The CDR3 covers 16 residues. The V gene's germline CDR1 is MNHEY and CDR2 SMNVEV (reference sequence). J lost 0 bases, V lost 8 bases, and 10 bases had no gene match. The CDR3 sequence: CASARRAGGSGNTIYY. As DNA, the CDR3 is TGTGCCAGCGCCCGGCGGGCAGGGGGCTCTGGAAACACCATATATTAT.

The rearrangement joins TRBV20-1 to TRBJ2-1, with 8 bases aligning to TRBD2. This CDR3 spans 16 amino acids. V was clipped by 5 bases and J by 1 base; unmatched bases: 10. Germline V gene lookup returns CDR1 DFQATT and CDR2 SNEGSKA (reference sequence). This CDR3 reads CSALSGGSGSYNEQFF. CDR3 DNA sequence: TGCAGTGCTCTCAGCGGGGGCTCTGGGTCCTACAATGAGCAGTTCTTC.

J is TRBJ2-1 and V is TRBV7-2; 12 nucleotides match TRBD2. Germline trimming cut 3 bases from V and 9 bases from J; bases unmatched to any gene: 3. Germline V gene sequence: CDR1 SGHTA, CDR2 FQGNSA. The CDR3 extends over 14 amino acids. CDR3 region: CASSFGLAGTEQFF. The CDR3 DNA reads TGTGCCAGCAGCTTCGGACTAGCGGGAACTGAGCAGTTCTTC.

The chain employs TRBV20-1 and TRBJ2-1; 11 nucleotides agree with TRBD2. Germline CDR1 and CDR2: DFQATT and SNEGSKA (reference sequence). This CDR3 spans 14 amino acids. The J segment lost 8 bases and the V segment lost 6 bases, leaving 9 bases of the junction unmatched. The DNA for the CDR3 is TGCAGTGCCTCCGGGACTAGCGGTCCTGATGAGCAGTTCTTC. This translates into CSASGTSGPDEQFF.

This clonotype was detected only a few times. CDR3 loop: CASSRPQGTEAFF. For the CDR3, the DNA is TGTGCCAGCTCACGACCACAGGGGACTGAAGCTTTCTTT. The genes are TRBV18 and TRBJ1-1, with 7 bases matching TRBD1. V gave up 4 bases and J gave up 5 bases; unmatched junction bases: 4. The CDR3 sequence is 13 residues long. The germline gives CDR1 KGHSH, CDR2 LQKENI.

Note on this clonotype: A clone one base away is much larger, so this may be a read error. The rearrangement uses TRBV10-3 and TRBJ2-5, with D perhaps being TRBD1 or TRBD2 (5 bases each). The CDR3 runs 16 residues. Germline CDR1 reads ENHRY; CDR2 reads SYGVKD. Here the CDR3 reads CAISESIEGLEETQHF. The CDR3 DNA sequence: TGTGCCATCAGTGAGTCGATCGAGGGGCTCGAAGAGACCCAGCACTTC.

The table lists this clonotype with a few counts. V and J are TRBV12-3 or TRBV12-4 and TRBJ2-1, with 8 bases fitting TRBD2. The V and J ends lost 5 bases and 8 bases, in that order; junction bases with no gene match: 11. The CDR3 is 15 amino acids. The CDR3 DNA follows: TGTGCCAGCAGTAGCCGGGTAGCGGGAAATGATGAGCAGTTCTTC. Its translation is CASSSRVAGNDEQFF.

The table lists this clonotype with a few counts. V usage is TRBV6-2 or TRBV6-3 and J usage is TRBJ2-3, with TRBD2 matching over 14 bases. Germline V gives CDR1 MNHEY, CDR2 SVGEGT. With 2 bases clipped from V and 3 bases from J, the junction kept 16 bases outside the gene matches. CDR3 length: 21 amino acids. CDR3 coding DNA: TGTGCCAGCAGTTACCCGGACCCGACTAGCGGGAGGGCCCAGAGGACAGATACGCAGTATTTT. It is translated as CASSYPDPTSGRAQRTDTQYF.

As for this clonotype: A junction end diverges from the germline sequence, so it may reflect a read error. This chain connects TRBV3-1 to TRBJ1-4, with D unresolved. There are 15 residues in the CDR3. Germline loops: CDR1 LGHDT, CDR2 YNNKEL (reference sequence). This CDR3 reads CASTQNRLTGEKLFF. In DNA, the CDR3 is TGTGCCAGCACCCAAAATCGCCTGACGGGGGAAAAACTGTTTTTT.